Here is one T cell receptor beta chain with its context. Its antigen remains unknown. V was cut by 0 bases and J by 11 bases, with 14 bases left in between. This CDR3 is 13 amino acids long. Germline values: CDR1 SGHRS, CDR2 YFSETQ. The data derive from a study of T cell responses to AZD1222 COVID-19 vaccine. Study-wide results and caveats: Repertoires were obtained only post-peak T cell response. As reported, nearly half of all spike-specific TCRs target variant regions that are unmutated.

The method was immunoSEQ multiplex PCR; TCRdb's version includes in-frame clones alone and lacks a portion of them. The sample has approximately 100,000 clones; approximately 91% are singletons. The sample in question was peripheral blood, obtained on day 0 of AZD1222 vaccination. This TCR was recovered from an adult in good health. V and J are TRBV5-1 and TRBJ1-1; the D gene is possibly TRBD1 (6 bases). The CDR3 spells CASSLEAGERAFF. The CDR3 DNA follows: TGCGCCAGCAGCTTGGAAGCAGGGGAGAGGGCTTTCTTT.